This is a list of T cell receptor beta chains from one sample in a study of OX40 agonist ivuxolimab in advanced cancers. The table came from immunoSEQ multiplex PCR; TCRdb's copy has only in-frame clones and leaves some out. The table records about 35,000 clones, more than 80% of them present only once. The sequencing used CD4+ or CD8+ T cells sorted from blood, collected in a trial of the OX40 agonist ivuxolimab. These receptors came from an adult with an advanced solid tumor such as melanoma, head and neck, liver or kidney cancer. Both conserved end residues are part of each CDR3. D genes are given only for firm matches. Not every row has a clone size; where given, it reads once, few, many or a size class.

J	size	V	D	DNA	CDR3
TRBJ2-7	NA	TRBV10-2	TRBD2	TGCGCCAGCAGTGGTGGGACTAGTCCCTACGAGCAGTACTTC	CASSGGTSPYEQYF
TRBJ1-5	NA	TRBV6-1	NA	TGTGCCAGCAGTGATTCCCCGGGGAGCAATCAGCCCCAGCATTTT	CASSDSPGSNQPQHF
TRBJ2-7	NA	TRBV27	NA	TGTGCCAGCAGTTTATCCCCAGGCGTCTACGAGCAGTACTTC	CASSLSPGVYEQYF
TRBJ2-5	few	TRBV11-3	TRBD2	TGTGCCAGCAGTAAGCGGGAGGGTTATGATGAGACCCAGTACTTC	CASSKREGYDETQYF
TRBJ1-5	NA	TRBV4-1	NA	TGCGCCAGCAGCCCGTTAACTAGCAATCAGCCCCAGCATTTT	CASSPLTSNQPQHF
TRBJ2-7	NA	TRBV7-3	NA	TGTGCCAGCAGCGCAACCGGGCCCCCCTCCGAGCAGTACTTC	CASSATGPPSEQYF
TRBJ2-3	NA	TRBV10-3	TRBD1	TGTGCCATTCGGCAGGGGGATGGCACAGATACGCAGTATTTT	CAIRQGDGTDTQYF
TRBJ2-7	NA	TRBV2	TRBD1	TGTGCCAGCAGTGAGGGCGACAGGGACGAGCAGTACTTC	CASSEGDRDEQYF
TRBJ2-1	NA	TRBV4-1	TRBD1	TGCGCCAGCAGCCGAGCCACAGGGGATGAGCAGTTCTTC	CASSRATGDEQFF
TRBJ2-7	NA	TRBV9	TRBD1	TGTGCCAGCAGCGCCCTCAGGGGGCCATCCTACGAGCAGTACTTC	CASSALRGPSYEQYF
TRBJ1-1	NA	TRBV5-5	NA	TGTGCCAGCAGCTTGGGGCCGAACACTGAAGCTTTCTTT	CASSLGPNTEAFF
TRBJ2-2	NA	TRBV10-3	NA	TGTGCCATCAGCCTCGCGGCGGACAACACCGGGGAGCTGTTTTTT	CAISLAADNTGELFF
TRBJ2-1	NA	TRBV9	TRBD2	TGTGCCAGCAGCGTACTGAGCGGGGCCAATTACAATGAGCAGTTCTTC	CASSVLSGANYNEQFF
TRBJ2-7	once	TRBV29-1	NA	TGCAGCGTTGAGGACAACTACGAGCAGTACTTC	CSVEDNYEQYF
TRBJ2-1	NA	TRBV6-1	TRBD2	TGTGCCAGCAGTGAAGGACTAGCGGGAGTCGGTGAGCAGTTCTTC	CASSEGLAGVGEQFF
TRBJ2-6	NA	TRBV5-5	NA	TGTGCCAGCAGCTTGTGGGGGGTCCAGAGCTCTGGGGCCAACGTCCTGACTTTC	CASSLWGVQSSGANVLTF
TRBJ2-5	NA	TRBV4-1	TRBD2	TGCGCCAGCAGCCAAGGAACTAGCGGGGGGCTGCGGGAGACCCAGTACTTC	CASSQGTSGGLRETQYF
TRBJ2-1	NA	TRBV11-3	NA	TGTGCCAGCAGCTCCTATGGGAGTTACAATGAGCAGTTCTTC	CASSSYGSYNEQFF
TRBJ1-4	NA	TRBV11-2	NA	TGTGCCAGCAGCTTGGCGGCGTTTAATGAAAAACTGTTTTTT	CASSLAAFNEKLFF
TRBJ2-7	NA	TRBV11-3	NA	TGTGCCAGCAGCCTCTCCACGGGCACTACCTACGAGCAGTACTTC	CASSLSTGTTYEQYF
TRBJ2-1	NA	TRBV7-8	NA	TGTGCCAGCAGCTTAGGAGTAGCCACCGGGAGTAGCTCCTACAATGAGCAGTTCTTC	CASSLGVATGSSSYNEQFF
TRBJ1-1	NA	TRBV13	TRBD1	TGTGCCAGCAGTTGGGGACAGGGGGGGACTGAAGCTTTCTTT	CASSWGQGGTEAFF
TRBJ2-5	NA	TRBV6-6	NA	TGTGCCAGCAGTTACTCTTCCAGAGGGACCCAGTACTTC	CASSYSSRGTQYF
TRBJ1-2	NA	TRBV28	NA	TGTGCCAGCAGTCCAACGGGGGTCGCTAACTATGGCTACACCTTC	CASSPTGVANYGYTF
TRBJ2-7	NA	TRBV19	NA	TGTGCCAGTAGTATACAGGGAGGATACGAGCAGTACTTC	CASSIQGGYEQYF
TRBJ2-2	NA	TRBV27	NA	TGTGCCAGCAGTTCACCCCATCCGACAGGATTAAACACCGGGGAGCTGTTTTTT	CASSSPHPTGLNTGELFF
TRBJ2-1	NA	TRBV10-3	TRBD2	TGTGCCATCTCTAGGCTAGCGGGGGGGGCTGAGCAGTTCTTC	CAISRLAGGAEQFF
TRBJ2-7	NA	TRBV6-7	TRBD2	TGTGCCAGCAGACTTAGCGGGAGGACGAACTACGAGCAGTACTTC	CASRLSGRTNYEQYF
TRBJ1-2	NA	TRBV15	NA	TGTGCCACCAGCAAGAAGGTCGACTATGGCTACACCTTC	CATSKKVDYGYTF
TRBJ2-1	NA	TRBV4-3	NA	TGCGCCAGCAGCCAGACCCAAGGGTCGGGCGGAAATGAGCAGTTCTTC	CASSQTQGSGGNEQFF
TRBJ1-3	few	TRBV21-1	NA	TGTGCCAGCAGCAAAGTGCTAAGGCCCCCGCTTCGGGCCATATATTTT	CASSKVLRPPLRAIYF
TRBJ2-7	NA	TRBV28	NA	TGTGCCAGCACCCCTAGGGTGCAACCGTACGAGCAGTACTTC	CASTPRVQPYEQYF
TRBJ2-7	NA	TRBV21-1	NA	TGTGCCAGCATTCGCGGACAGTGGCACAACTCCTACGAGCAGTACTTC	CASIRGQWHNSYEQYF
TRBJ2-2	NA	TRBV16	NA	TGTGCCAGCAGCCGCTCTGGTGCCGGGGAGCTGTTTTTT	CASSRSGAGELFF
TRBJ1-5	NA	TRBV27	NA	TGTGCCAGCAGCCTTGGGGGCCGCAATCAGCCCCAGCATTTT	CASSLGGRNQPQHF